This T cell receptor beta chain was identified during a study of naive and memory T cell subsets. Study-wide findings and caveats: Findings for naive and memory subsets could not be checked against ground truth. Gini index rose across naive, CM, EM and EMRA in CD4 and CD8.

V shed 4 bases and J shed 2 bases, with 15 bases lying between them. The V gene's germline CDR1 is DFQATT and CDR2 SNEGSKA (reference sequence). This CDR3 has 14 amino acids. Two oligonucleotides, mixed equimolar, formed the beta constant-region primer covering TRBC1 and TRBC2. From the UMI-ligation and nested PCR reads, TCRdb called clonotypes with MiXCR, one entry per CDR3 protein. The sample includes some 87,000 distinct CDR3 sequences, approximately 6.5% of them seen just once. This clonotype has ten or more counts. Its antigen is not known. Cells stained for CD3, CD4, CD8, CD45RA, CD27 and viability were sorted into four CD45RA/CD27 subsets.

The sequenced sample was central memory CD4+ T cells from blood. This receptor was obtained from a human donor in good health. The rearrangement joins TRBV20-1 to TRBJ2-7, with D uncertain. The CDR3 DNA sequence: TGCAGTGCTAAGGCCCCCCTGGGGACCTACGAGCAGTACTTC. It specifies CSAKAPLGTYEQYF.